Following are 10 T cell receptor beta chains from one sample sequenced in a study of blood T cell repertoires in COVID-19. Profiling relied on immunoSEQ multiplex PCR, and the TCRdb table lists in-frame clones only, not all of them. The repertoire holds roughly 97,000 clones, over 70% seen once, with about 16% in the top ten. Material: peripheral blood. The receptors originated from a man aged 45-65 years with acute or convalescent COVID-19.

The chain carries TRBV19 and TRBJ1-5, with 8 bases identical to TRBD1. Germline values: CDR1 LNHDA, CDR2 SQIVND (reference sequence). V dropped 5 bases and J dropped 1; count of bases not matched to a gene: 4. CDR3 length equals 15 residues. The CDR3 sequence is CASSSGGASNQPQHF. CDR3 coding DNA: TGTGCCAGTAGTTCAGGGGGCGCGAGCAATCAGCCCCAGCATTTT.

This clone was detected only once. The chain is built from TRBV6-5 and TRBJ2-7; 14 positions agree with TRBD2. V lost 7 bases, J lost 4 bases, and 6 bases stayed unmatched. CDR1 is MNHEY, CDR2 SVGAGI, per germline. The CDR3 runs to 15 residues. CDR3 in amino acids: CASTAGTSGSYEQYF. DNA of the CDR3: TGTGCCAGCACTGCCGGGACTAGCGGGAGTTACGAGCAGTACTTC.

This chain links TRBV11-3 with TRBJ2-1; no definite D call. Per germline, CDR1 SGHNT and CDR2 YENEEA. The CDR3 contains 13 residues. V dropped 8 bases and J dropped 5 bases, with 13 bases sitting between them. The chain's CDR3 is CASLTASNNEQFF. Written as DNA, the CDR3 is TGTGCCAGCCTCACAGCCTCGAACAATGAGCAGTTCTTC.

The chain uses TRBV2 and TRBJ2-7, with TRBD1 matching 7 bases. Germline trimming cut 2 bases from V and 2 bases from J; bases unmatched to any gene: 6. Looked up from germline, CDR1 is SNHLY and CDR2 is FYNNEI. The CDR3 is made up of 15 amino acids. CDR3 coding DNA: TGTGCCAGCAGTGAACCTGACAGGGACCCCTACGAGCAGTACTTC. It encodes CASSEPDRDPYEQYF.

Points on this clone: This same CDR3 is encoded by further DNA sequences in the sample. The V call is TRBV5-1, the J call TRBJ2-1; TRBD2 matches 13 bases. V was pared by 2 bases and J by 2 bases, with 1 base of the junction left unmatched. The germline V gene encodes CDR1 SGHRS and CDR2 YFSETQ. The CDR3 contains 16 residues. The chain's CDR3 is CASSLGLAGAYNEQFF. DNA for the CDR3: TGCGCCAGCAGCTTAGGACTAGCGGGAGCCTACAATGAGCAGTTCTTC. Filled out from reference TRBV5-1 and TRBJ2-1, the complete variable domain reads KAGVTQTPRYLIKTRGQQVTLSCSPISGHRSVSWYQQTPGQGLQFLFEYFSETQRNKGNFPGRFSGRQFSNSRSEMNVSTLELGDSALYLCASSLGLAGAYNEQFFGPGTRLTVL.

J is TRBJ2-1 and V is TRBV9; D gene ambiguous. This CDR3 comprises 14 residues. Between the trimmed V and J ends, which lost 3 bases and 0 bases, there was a span of 7 bases. The germline CDR1 and CDR2 sequences are SGDLS and YYNGEE. The chain's CDR3 is CASSAASSYNEQFF. Here the CDR3 DNA reads TGTGCCAGCAGCGCCGCTAGCTCCTACAATGAGCAGTTCTTC.

The chain joins TRBV4-1 to TRBJ2-7, with 8 bases aligning to TRBD2. The CDR3 sequence is 16 residues long. CDR1 is MGHRA and CDR2 is YSYEKL in the germline V gene. With V trimmed by 2 bases and J by 0 bases, 6 bases remained unmatched. The DNA for the CDR3 is TGCGCCAGCAGCCAAAAAACGCTAGCGGGCTCCTACGAGCAGTACTTC. This gives the protein CASSQKTLAGSYEQYF.

This rearrangement joins TRBV5-1 to TRBJ2-5; 11 nucleotides match TRBD2. Germline CDR1 is SGHRS and CDR2 is YFSETQ. Trimming cost V 5 bases and J 5 bases; bases outside gene matches: 5. The CDR3 is 14 residues long. This chain's CDR3 is CASRPTSGIETQYF. CDR3 bases: TGCGCCAGCAGACCGACTAGCGGGATTGAGACCCAGTACTTC. Full variable domain (rest looked up from reference TRBV5-1 and TRBJ2-5): KAGVTQTPRYLIKTRGQQVTLSCSPISGHRSVSWYQQTPGQGLQFLFEYFSETQRNKGNFPGRFSGRQFSNSRSEMNVSTLELGDSALYLCASRPTSGIETQYFGPGTRLLVL.

In its sample, this clone was seen a few times. This rearrangement joins TRBV6-4 to TRBJ1-6, with no clear D. With 0 bases removed from V and 11 bases from J, the gap between germline ends came to 11 bases. Germline V gene data show CDR1 as MRHNA and CDR2 as SNTAGT. CDR3 size: 14 residues. In DNA, the CDR3 is TGTGCCAGCAGTGACTCGATGGCGGTGCCACCCCTCCACTTT. Translation gives CASSDSMAVPPLHF.

The J gene is TRBJ2-2, the V gene TRBV29-1; tentatively, D is TRBD1 (6 bases). Germline V gene lookup returns CDR1 SQVTM and CDR2 ANQGSEA. CDR3 length equals 13 residues. V lost 5 bases, J lost 5 bases, and 12 bases lay in between. CDR3 protein: CSVLTGRTGELFF. The CDR3 nucleotides are TGCAGCGTTCTCACAGGGCGGACCGGGGAGCTGTTTTTT.